This T cell receptor beta chain is from a study of cytomegalovirus exposure and HLA in healthy donors (dated by TCRdb to the late 2010s). About the full investigation: According to an earlier analysis of 550 to 750 of the donors, about 179 million T cells yielded roughly 100 million unique TCR beta sequences and around 300 Gb of sequence data. The study aimed to test whether signatures of past pathogen exposure could be identified by cataloging public T cell receptors. In the later analysis, no new phenotypic data were used to find candidate immune exposures; instead, reliance was placed on TCR beta sequences and their occurrence across donors. Roughly 5 DR-DQ haplotypes were handled as single units for association and clustering, since linkage in the cohort was strong. The number of donors typed differed by locus, with about 629-630 for A, B, C, DRB1 and DQB1, around 560 for DQA1, 600 to 610 for DPA1, and around 450 for DPB1. Class I and class II HLA loci were covered by the typing at four-digit resolution. A separate validation cohort of roughly 110 different subjects was used in addition to the roughly 700-subject first cohort. A later analysis re-examined previously published TCR beta repertoires from about 700 donors and added high-resolution HLA genotyping to investigate patterns of TCR occurrence. The study combined high-throughput TCR immunosequencing, statistical association of individual TCRs with disease status, and machine learning to predict cytomegalovirus infection status. Among the roughly 400 genotyped donors, 75% to 90% belonged to the genetic ancestry cluster associated with self-reported Caucasian donors. Roughly 300 gigabases of sequencing data and 91 million or so unique TCR sequences made up an early release that covered several hundred HLA-typed donors. Every repertoire in the discovery cohort had been generated on one and the same sequencing platform. An earlier analysis of some 500 of the donors applied high-throughput TCR beta sequencing to assess whether each TCR beta V gene segment acted as functional or pseudogenic. Donor age, sex, ethnicity and CMV serostatus were compiled together with the repertoire data. A later genetic analysis used genome-wide SNP genotypes for about 65% of the 666 donors, treating that subset as a discovery cohort. The study used immunosequencing to profile the T cell repertoires of around 600 subjects and linked those repertoires to cytomegalovirus serostatus. Among 300 to 450 genotyped donors of the cohort, an average of approximately 240,000 unique TCR beta nucleotide sequences were sequenced per donor, around a sixth of them non-productive.

The cohort comprised 670 or so healthy bone marrow donors. Cohort members were all nominally healthy when sampled, although unrecorded immune exposures were likely present. The donor was CMV seronegative and was included in the group of about 350 seronegative cohort members. A peripheral blood sample was collected from each donor, and TCR beta sequencing was performed on peripheral blood mononuclear cells. Genomic DNA extraction from the blood cell samples was performed with the Qiagen DNeasy Blood Extraction Kit. The investigation overall reported the following: In a later analysis, HLA-associated TCR beta chains were found to be more clonally expanded and to have lower generation probabilities than equally common non-associated chains. In a later analysis, most CMV-associated TCR beta chains were found to appear HLA-restricted, with HLA associations seemingly driven largely by CMV exposure. Because some donors lacked HLA typing at each locus, the association tests relied only on the typed subset. Sequencing depth was assumed to be roughly uniform across donors in the presence/absence analyses, though that assumption may not hold. An earlier analysis of approximately 500 of the donors showed that most TCR beta V segments appeared in productive rearrangements either about 90% or about 30% of the time, which broadly matched IMGT annotations. At a false discovery rate of 0.05, a later analysis linked 15,000 to 20,000 TCR beta sequences to specific HLA alleles. A cluster of highly shared sequence variants was judged likely to represent a technical artifact of the sequencing pipeline. The study listed approximately 160 TCR beta chains as associated with cytomegalovirus. A later analysis found that TCR association rates varied across HLA loci, with DRB1 alleles showing the most associated TCRs and HLA-C alleles the fewest. While some public TCRs were present in many individuals, most TCR sequences turned up only very rarely across donors. Because the 87-base-pair reads could not distinguish some IMGT-functional V segments, including TRBV6-2 and TRBV6-3, those segments were excluded. When HLA alleles, especially DR and DQ, strongly co-occurred, TCR associations were difficult to assign to individual alleles. A further reported finding was that TCR beta sequences accurately predicted the HLA-A and HLA-B alleles for most subjects in the first cohort. The only immune exposure information available for the cohort was CMV serostatus. Because counts were too low, roughly 16 rarely observed V segments, including chromosome 9 orphons, were left out of the earlier analysis of roughly 600 of the donors. Linkage disequilibrium might explain the correlated functional status among segregating V segments, but an unknown experimental factor could not be excluded. In this cohort, only TCR beta chains were sequenced, and detectable features were limited by the absence of alpha or paired-chain data. Compared with the 666-donor mean, donors in an Asian-associated ancestry cluster had fewer N-insertions in productive TCRs, according to a later genetic analysis. A later analysis reported that several top co-occurrence clusters appeared linked to parvovirus B19, influenza, CMV and Epstein-Barr virus. Three of the identified cytomegalovirus-associated TCR beta chains were confirmed in vitro to be specific for cytomegalovirus antigens. In a later genetic analysis, a missense DCLRE1C variant was associated with V-gene and J-gene trimming of TCR beta chains, and the association was replicated in an independent cohort. According to the authors, the approach could potentially be generalized to other disease states and immunological phenotypes. The classifier was reported to diagnose cytomegalovirus status with high specificity and sensitivity in both the original and validation cohorts.

The CDR3 starts with the cysteine, ends with the phenylalanine, and has 15 residues. The entry retains the CDR3 DNA only, 45 bases that are in frame from base 1. The CDR1 and CDR2 encoded by the germline V gene are SNHLY and FYNNEI. The junction shows trimming of 8 bases on V and 4 bases on J, and the gene matches do not reach 2 bases of it. Receptor libraries were prepared by the immunoSEQ multiplex PCR assay. A mixture of 60 forward primers for TCR Vbeta segments and 13 reverse primers for TCR Jbeta segments was used in the multiplex PCR. The CDR3 region of rearranged TCR beta genes was amplified from genomic DNA with a multiplex PCR assay. On the Illumina HiSeq System, the amplified TCR beta libraries were sequenced as 87-base-pair reads. The paper's data handling went like this. A later analysis tallied around 80 million unique TCR beta chains across the 666 repertoires, and approximately 12 million of those chains were shared by two or more donors. Raw reads were error-corrected and collapsed into unique sequences with a nearest-neighbor algorithm that merged closely related sequences to remove PCR and sequencing errors. To assign V, D and J gene segments, CDR3 sequences were aligned to IMGT reference sequences. For a sequence to be retained, at least a six-nucleotide match to both a V gene segment and a J gene segment was required. A rearrangement was called productive if the CDR3 had no stop codons and remained in frame with V and J, and every other rearrangement was called non-productive. CDR3 was defined by IMGT convention, running from the second conserved V-encoded cysteine to the conserved J-encoded phenylalanine. In an earlier analysis of roughly 610 of the donors, sequences lacking an unambiguous match to a single V gene segment were excluded. In an earlier analysis of approximately 590 of the donors, V segments were called functional above 56.7% productive rearrangements and were called segregating when the between-donor standard deviation exceeded 5%. To diagnose cytomegalovirus status from the catalog of TCR beta chain sequences, a statistical classification framework was built. V and J gene assignment, in a later analysis, came from comparing TCR nucleotide sequences with IMGT/GENE-DB human TR gene sequences. A later analysis assigned CDR3 sequences and most-parsimonious VDJ recombination scenarios with the TCRdist pipeline. In a later analysis, each TCR beta chain was defined by its CDR3 amino acid sequence together with its V-gene family, and reads lacking a unique V-gene family were excluded. A later analysis removed 550 to 650 highly shared, low-generation-probability nucleotide sequences to deal with suspected cross-contamination and a sequencing artifact. In a later analysis, a clonal expansion index for each public chain was calculated from normalized within-repertoire ranks of inferred template counts. A later analysis computed generation probabilities with a VDJ recombination model fitted to out-of-frame rearrangements, and checked the results against IGoR. In a later analysis, TCR-TCR, TCR-HLA and TCR-CMV co-occurrence was scored with hypergeometric tests, and a repertoire-size bias correction was applied to TCR pairs. To estimate false discovery rates, a later analysis permuted the HLA or CMV assignments 20 times. In a later analysis, co-occurring TCRs were grouped with DBSCAN, and TCRdist sequence similarity was added when clustering was performed within HLA-allele-positive subsets. For co-occurrence clustering, repertoires with fewer than 30,000 or more than 120,000 public chains were excluded, along with 4 to 6 repertoires with anomalous nucleotide sharing. Sourced from immuneACCESS, this table was stored by TCRdb with only in-frame sequences that have V and J called. A share of the clones is absent; for the studies checked, an unresolved V gene accounts for under half, and the remainder has no known explanation. V, J and clone size derive from that table, while D and trimming were established from the DNA sequence. The sample yields some 100,000 clones; 81% were counted once. The ten largest clones add up to 2.2% of the sample.

Of note for this clone: Its antigen target is currently unknown. No much larger clone exists at a distance of one base, and base qualities are not known. Other nucleotide sequences from this sample produce the same CDR3.

The TCR comes from a woman under 40 in good health and CMV-seronegative. The rearranged segments are TRBV2 and TRBJ2-2; 15 central bases correspond to TRBD2. The specimen was PBMCs. The sequenced DNA is TGTGCCAGCCTGGGACTAGCGGGAGGCACCGGGGAGCTGTTTTTT. Its translation is CASLGLAGGTGELFF.